Listed here is a single T cell receptor beta chain. Its antigen is currently unknown. These data come from a study of PD-1 blockade in classical Hodgkin lymphoma. Study-wide findings and caveats: A reduction in baseline TCR diversity was reportedly seen in newly diagnosed patients relative to healthy donors.

TCRdb's table, derived via immunoSEQ multiplex PCR, lists solely in-frame clones and lacks some. The table records roughly 15,000 clones, about 90% of them present only once. Indicated time point: newly diagnosed, previously untreated cHL patient sample. It was by magnetic negative selection that CD4+ T cells were purified from thawed PBMCs. This receptor was obtained from a human donor with classical Hodgkin lymphoma. Sample: CD4+ T cells from blood.

Here the CDR3 reads CASSRSGTGGEQYF. The CDR3 bases are TGTGCCAGTAGCCGTTCGGGGACTGGAGGCGAGCAGTACTTC. J is TRBJ2-7 and V is TRBV19, with a tentative D call TRBD2 (6 bases). This CDR3 is built from 14 residues. The V end lost 6 bases, the J end lost 6 bases, and 18 bases lay between the germline ends. Looked up from germline, CDR1 is LNHDA and CDR2 is SQIVND (reference sequence). Filled out from reference TRBV19 and TRBJ2-7, the complete variable domain reads DGGITQSPKYLFRKEGQNVTLSCEQNLNHDAMYWYRQDPGQGLRLIYYSQIVNDFQKGDIAEGYSVSREKKESFPLTVTSAQKNPTAFYLCASSRSGTGGEQYFGPGTRLTVT.